This passage covers 9 T cell receptor beta chains from one sample sequenced in a study of T cell responses to AZD1222 COVID-19 vaccine. TCRdb's table, derived via immunoSEQ multiplex PCR, lists solely in-frame clones and lacks some. Altogether approximately 68,000 clones are present, around nine tenths being singletons, with the ten largest covering around 4.9%. This sample comprised peripheral blood, obtained 28 days after the second dose of the MenACWY control vaccine. The receptors were sampled from an adult who received the MenACWY meningococcal vaccine as a control.

This clone was seen just once. The chain employs TRBV12-3 or TRBV12-4 and TRBJ1-2; D is ambiguous. V dropped 6 bases and J dropped 6 bases, with 11 bases sitting between them. The CDR3 sequence is 12 residues long. In DNA form, the CDR3 reads TGTGCCAGCAGCTGGGCAGCCAATGGCTACACCTTC. Translating it yields CASSWAANGYTF.

V is TRBV7-2 and J is TRBJ2-3; D is possibly TRBD1 (6 bases). Germline assignment: CDR1 SGHTA and CDR2 FQGNSA. This CDR3 contains 15 residues. The germline V and J ends were trimmed by 5 bases and 1 base, with 13 bases remaining between them. CDR3 DNA: TGTGCCAGCAGCCTAACAGGGCTTGGCACAGATACGCAGTATTTT. Its translation: CASSLTGLGTDTQYF. The full variable domain, rest sourced from reference TRBV7-2 and TRBJ2-3, is GAGVSQSPSNKVTEKGKDVELRCDPISGHTALYWYRQSLGQGLEFLIYFQGNSAPDKSGLPSDRFSAERTGGSVSTLTIQRTQQEDSAVYLCASSLTGLGTDTQYFGPGTRLTVL.

To note about this clone: Mismatch with germline at one junction end may stem from a read error. The rearrangement uses TRBV7-2 and TRBJ1-1; no firm D call. CDR1 SGHTA and CDR2 FQGNSA come from the germline V gene. The CDR3 has 16 amino acids. As DNA, the CDR3 is TGTGCCAGCAGCTTAGTGGACGCGGGTGTGAACACTGAAGCTTTTTTT. Protein product: CASSLVDAGVNTEAFF.

This clone has just a few counts. The gene calls are TRBV7-8 and TRBJ2-7, with 7 bases identical to TRBD1. This CDR3 is 17 amino acids long. The V and J ends lost 5 bases and 4 bases, in that order; junction bases with no gene match: 17. Germline V gene sequence: CDR1 SGHVS, CDR2 FQNEAQ. This CDR3 is CASSTEWDRALRYEQYF. In DNA, the CDR3 is TGTGCCAGCAGCACGGAATGGGACAGAGCCCTCCGTTACGAGCAGTACTTC.

This chain uses TRBV7-2 with TRBJ2-3, with TRBD2 identical over 7 bases. CDR1 and CDR2 from the germline V gene are SGHTA and FQGNSA. V was clipped by 1 base and J by 5 bases; unmatched bases: 12. The CDR3 has 17 amino acids. The CDR3 loop is CASSLEQGAGVQDTQYF. CDR3 DNA: TGTGCCAGCAGCTTAGAACAAGGGGCGGGAGTGCAAGATACGCAGTATTTT.

J is TRBJ2-7 and V is TRBV6-2 or TRBV6-3; D not certain. The CDR3 runs 12 residues. Germline CDR1 reads MNHEY; CDR2 reads SVGEGT. The V gene lost 5 bases and the J gene lost 0 bases, with 5 bases spanning the gap. The CDR3 loop is CASSHVSYEQYF. DNA for the CDR3: TGTGCCAGCAGTCATGTCTCCTACGAGCAGTACTTC.

This CDR3 reads CASSFKDRSDDYEQYF. CDR3 bases: TGCGCCAGCAGCTTCAAGGACAGGTCGGATGATTACGAGCAGTACTTC. The chain combines TRBV5-1 with TRBJ2-7; 7 bases match TRBD1. V was clipped by 2 bases and J by 4 bases; unmatched bases: 12. Germline CDR1 reads SGHRS; CDR2 reads YFSETQ. The CDR3 runs 16 residues.

The V and J genes are TRBV28 and TRBJ2-7; perhaps TRBD1 as D (6 bases). The CDR3 sequence is 14 residues long. The germline V gene has CDR1 MDHEN and CDR2 SYDVKM. V dropped 3 bases and J dropped 0 bases, with 9 bases sitting between them. The CDR3 bases are TGTGCCAGCAGTTTTCGGGGACACTCCTACGAGCAGTACTTC. Translating gives CASSFRGHSYEQYF.

This chain joins TRBV19 and TRBJ1-5, with D tentatively TRBD1 (5 bases). Per germline, CDR1 LNHDA and CDR2 SQIVND (reference sequence). CDR3 length equals 14 residues. V was shortened by 7 bases and J by 4 bases, with 14 bases between the two germline ends. CDR3 sequence: CASTGTAGNQPQHF. CDR3 DNA: TGTGCCAGTACGGGGACCGCGGGGAATCAGCCCCAGCATTTT.